Following are 5 T cell receptor beta chains from one sample sequenced in a study of T cells in Graves' hyperthyroidism and ophthalmopathy. The investigators amplified TCR beta CDR3 regions from RNA transcripts. The HTBI primer set served for first-round RT-PCR of the TCR CDR3. TCRdb independently ran MiXCR on the multiplex PCR reads; one entry per CDR3 protein. The data show around 600,000 distinct CDR3 sequences, about 14% seen once. Specimen: blood. These receptors came from a woman between 45 and 65 years old with Graves' ophthalmopathy.

J is TRBJ1-1 and V is TRBV11-2; 7 nucleotides line up with TRBD1. This CDR3 is built from 14 residues. J was trimmed by 2 bases and V by 5 bases; bases with no gene match: 5. In germline, CDR1 is SGHAT, CDR2 FQNNGV. In DNA, the CDR3 is TGTGCCAGCAGCCGAGGGACAGATAACACTGAAGCTTTCTTT. Its translation: CASSRGTDNTEAFF.

J is TRBJ2-7 and V is TRBV5-5, with 11 positions matching TRBD2. V trimming: 0 bases; J trimming: 3 bases; junction bases outside the gene matches: 14. This CDR3 comprises 19 residues. CDR1 is SGHKS and CDR2 is YYEKEE in the germline V gene (reference sequence). This chain's CDR3 is CASSLAASGRPQTFYEQYF. CDR3 in DNA: TGTGCCAGCAGCTTGGCGGCTAGCGGGAGGCCACAAACCTTCTACGAGCAGTACTTC. Full variable domain (outside the CDR3, taken from reference TRBV5-5 and TRBJ2-7): DAGVTQSPTHLIKTRGQQVTLRCSPISGHKSVSWYQQVLGQGPQFIFQYYEKEERGRGNFPDRFSARQFPNYSSELNVNALLLGDSALYLCASSLAASGRPQTFYEQYFGPGTRLTVT.

The chain uses TRBV2 and TRBJ1-2; D is unclear. The CDR3 spans 14 residues. The germline CDR1 and CDR2 sequences are SNHLY and FYNNEI. V gave up 3 bases and J gave up 4 bases, with 12 bases separating them. The CDR3 DNA is TGTGCCAGCAGTGACGGACGGGGAGCCTATGGCTACACCTTC. Amino acids: CASSDGRGAYGYTF.

This clonotype was counted ten times or more. This chain uses TRBV5-1 with TRBJ1-1; TRBD1 agrees at 7 bases. There are 14 residues in the CDR3. V shed 4 bases and J 4 bases; nucleotides not matched to a gene: 7. CDR1 is SGHRS and CDR2 is YFSETQ in the germline V gene. CDR3 in amino acids: CASSPPTGTTEAFF. CDR3 nucleotide sequence: TGCGCCAGCAGCCCCCCGACAGGGACCACTGAAGCTTTCTTT.

The rearrangement joins TRBV19 to TRBJ2-1; 14 nucleotides agree with TRBD2. Germline V gene sequence: CDR1 LNHDA, CDR2 SQIVND (reference sequence). This CDR3 region has 15 residues. V gave up 9 bases and J gave up 10 bases; unmatched junction bases: 11. The CDR3 DNA follows: TGTGCCAGCAGCCCCCTGGGACTAGCGGGAGACGAGCAGTTCTTC. This encodes CASSPLGLAGDEQFF. The whole variable domain, remainder taken from reference TRBV19 and TRBJ2-1, is DGGITQSPKYLFRKEGQNVTLSCEQNLNHDAMYWYRQDPGQGLRLIYYSQIVNDFQKGDIAEGYSVSREKKESFPLTVTSAQKNPTAFYLCASSPLGLAGDEQFFGPGTRLTVL.